The table lists the clone carrying this TCR beta chain with a few counts. During its preparation, the TCRbeta library received unique molecular identifiers. Each CDR3 protein is one row after TCRdb ran MiXCR on the PCR reads. The data show 900,000 or so distinct CDR3 sequences, about 16% seen once. This CDR3 region has 14 residues. The ends were cut back, 3 bases at V and 6 bases at J, with 16 bases in the middle. The germline gives CDR1 SGDLS, CDR2 YYNGEE. These data originate in a study of T-cell reconstitution after alpha-beta-depleted transplantation in children. This sequence was found in a male patient aged 10-17 years who had a stem cell transplant for acute lymphoblastic leukemia, so the T cells may come from the graft donor. The chain combines TRBV9 with TRBJ2-7, with D maybe TRBD2 (5 bases). This specimen was PBMCs, mostly from graft donor cells, taken 360 days after TCRalphabeta/CD19-depleted stem cell transplant. Here the CDR3 reads CASSAVWAEGEQYF. For the CDR3, the DNA is TGTGCCAGCAGCGCCGTCTGGGCAGAGGGCGAGCAGTACTTC.